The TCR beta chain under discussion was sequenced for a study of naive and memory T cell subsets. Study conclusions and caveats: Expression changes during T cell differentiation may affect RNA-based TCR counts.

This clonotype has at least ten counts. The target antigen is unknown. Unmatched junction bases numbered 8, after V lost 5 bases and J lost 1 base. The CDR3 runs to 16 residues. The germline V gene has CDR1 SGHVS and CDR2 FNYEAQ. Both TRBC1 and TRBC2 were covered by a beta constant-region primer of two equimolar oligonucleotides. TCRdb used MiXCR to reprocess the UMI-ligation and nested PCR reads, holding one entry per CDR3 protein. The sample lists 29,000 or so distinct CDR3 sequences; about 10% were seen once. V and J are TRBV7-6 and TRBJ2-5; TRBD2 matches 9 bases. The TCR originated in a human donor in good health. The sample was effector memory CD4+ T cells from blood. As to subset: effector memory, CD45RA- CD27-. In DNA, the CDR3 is TGTGCCAGCAGCCCCGCGGGACTAGCCTCCCAAGAGACCCAGTACTTC. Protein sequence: CASSPAGLASQETQYF.